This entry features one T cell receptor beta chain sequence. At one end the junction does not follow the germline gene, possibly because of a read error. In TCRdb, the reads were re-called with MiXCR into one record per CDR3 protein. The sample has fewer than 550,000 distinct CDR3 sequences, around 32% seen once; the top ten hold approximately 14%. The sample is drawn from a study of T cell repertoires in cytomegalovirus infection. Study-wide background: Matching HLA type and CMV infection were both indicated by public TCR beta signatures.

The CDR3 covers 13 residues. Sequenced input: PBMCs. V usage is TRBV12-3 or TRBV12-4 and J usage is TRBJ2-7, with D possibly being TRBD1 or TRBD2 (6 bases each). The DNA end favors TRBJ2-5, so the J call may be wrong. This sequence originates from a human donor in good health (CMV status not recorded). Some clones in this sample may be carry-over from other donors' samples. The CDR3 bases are TGTGCCAGAAGTTTAGGGGGGCAAGAGACCCAGTACTTC. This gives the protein CARSLGGQETQYF.